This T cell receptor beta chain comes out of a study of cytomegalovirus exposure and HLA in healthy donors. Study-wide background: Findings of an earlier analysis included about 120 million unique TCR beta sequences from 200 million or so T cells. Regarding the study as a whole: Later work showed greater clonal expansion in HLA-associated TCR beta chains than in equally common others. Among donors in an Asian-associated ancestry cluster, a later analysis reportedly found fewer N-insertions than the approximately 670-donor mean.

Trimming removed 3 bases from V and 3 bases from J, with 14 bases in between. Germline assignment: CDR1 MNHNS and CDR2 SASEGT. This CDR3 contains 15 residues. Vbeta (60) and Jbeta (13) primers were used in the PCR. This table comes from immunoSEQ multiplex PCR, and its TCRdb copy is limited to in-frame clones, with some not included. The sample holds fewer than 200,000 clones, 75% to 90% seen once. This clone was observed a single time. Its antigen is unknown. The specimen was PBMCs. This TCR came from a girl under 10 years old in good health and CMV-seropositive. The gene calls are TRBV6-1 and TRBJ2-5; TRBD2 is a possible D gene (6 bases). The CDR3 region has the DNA TGTGCCAGCAGTGACCTTGGACTAATGGAAGAGACCCAGTACTTC. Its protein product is CASSDLGLMEETQYF.